The T cell receptor (beta chain) described here comes from a study of shared clonotypes between healthy human individuals. The overall study: Donors had three CD4 naive, three CD4 memory, two CD8 naive and one CD8 memory plate apiece.

There were only Caucasian adults among the donors, and all lived in Nashville, Tennessee. Germline-derived CDR1 and CDR2 are MNHEY and SMNVEV (reference sequence). This CDR3 comprises 13 residues. The ends lost 4 bases at V and 4 bases at J; junction bases unmatched: 3. DNA at about 190 ng, 25,000 to 35,000 T cell genomes, went into sorted-subset replicate PCRs. The table came from immunoSEQ multiplex PCR; TCRdb's copy has only in-frame clones and leaves some out. This table has 550,000 to 800,000 clones, 74% appearing once. The sequence was collected from a woman between 25 and 40 years old in good health. Sequenced material: memory CD4+ T cells sorted from blood. Subset denoted: CD45RA-negative fraction. The chain uses TRBV27 and TRBJ2-5, with 7 nucleotides matching TRBD1. The CDR3 sequence is CASSSTGLETQYF. In DNA, the CDR3 is TGTGCCAGCAGTTCGACAGGGCTAGAGACCCAGTACTTC.